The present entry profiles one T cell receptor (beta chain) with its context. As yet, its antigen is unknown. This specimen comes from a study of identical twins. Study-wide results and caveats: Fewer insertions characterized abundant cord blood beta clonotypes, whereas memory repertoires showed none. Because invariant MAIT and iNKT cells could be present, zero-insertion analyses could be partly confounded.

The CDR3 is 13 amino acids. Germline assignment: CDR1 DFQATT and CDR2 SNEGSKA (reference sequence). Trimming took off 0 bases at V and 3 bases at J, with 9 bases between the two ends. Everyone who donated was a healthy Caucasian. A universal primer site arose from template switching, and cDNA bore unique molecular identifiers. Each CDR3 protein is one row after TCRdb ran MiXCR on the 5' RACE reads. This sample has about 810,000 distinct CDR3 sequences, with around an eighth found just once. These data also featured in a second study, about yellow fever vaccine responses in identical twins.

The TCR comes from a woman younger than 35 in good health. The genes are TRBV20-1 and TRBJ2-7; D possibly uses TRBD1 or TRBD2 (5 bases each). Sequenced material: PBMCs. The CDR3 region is CSARDLGDYEQYV. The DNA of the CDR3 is TGCAGTGCTAGAGATCTGGGGGACTACGAGCAGTACGTC.